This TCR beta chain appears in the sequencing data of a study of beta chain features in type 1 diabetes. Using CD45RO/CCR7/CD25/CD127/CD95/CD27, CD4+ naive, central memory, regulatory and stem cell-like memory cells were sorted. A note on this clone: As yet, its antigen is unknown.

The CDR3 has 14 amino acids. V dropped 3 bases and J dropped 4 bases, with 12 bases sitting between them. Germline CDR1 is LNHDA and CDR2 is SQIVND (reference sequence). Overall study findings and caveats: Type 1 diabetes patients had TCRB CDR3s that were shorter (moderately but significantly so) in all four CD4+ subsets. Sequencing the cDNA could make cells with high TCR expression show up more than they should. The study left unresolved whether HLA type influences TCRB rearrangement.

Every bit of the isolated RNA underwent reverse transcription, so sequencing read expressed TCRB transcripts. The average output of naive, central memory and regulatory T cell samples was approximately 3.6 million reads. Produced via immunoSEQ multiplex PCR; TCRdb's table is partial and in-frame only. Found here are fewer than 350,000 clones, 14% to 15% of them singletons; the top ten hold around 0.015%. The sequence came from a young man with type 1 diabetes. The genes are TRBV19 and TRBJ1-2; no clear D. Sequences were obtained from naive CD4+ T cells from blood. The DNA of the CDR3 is TGTGCCAGTAGTATTCCGGGTGTGGTCTATGGCTACACCTTC. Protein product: CASSIPGVVYGYTF.